This T cell receptor (beta chain) appears in the sequencing data of a study of blood T cell repertoires in COVID-19. Study at large: The samples span acute and convalescent COVID-19 from the United States, Italy and Spain. In each case, the material was cDNA or gDNA derived from T cells, B-cell-depleted T cells, or PBMCs.

Profiling relied on immunoSEQ multiplex PCR, and the TCRdb table lists in-frame clones only, not all of them. The sample has roughly 110,000 clones, about four fifths seen once. The germline gives CDR1 WNHNN, CDR2 SYGVQD (reference sequence). This CDR3 spans 16 amino acids. J lost 4 bases, V lost 4 bases, and 10 bases had no gene match. The sequence came from a man between 70 and 80 years old with acute or convalescent COVID-19. The chain has TRBV10-1 and TRBJ2-1; 7 bases are shared with TRBD2. Sequencing input: peripheral blood. In nucleotides, the CDR3 is TGCGCCAGCAGTGCGACGAGACTAGCTTCTTACAATGAGCAGTTCTTC. Its translation is CASSATRLASYNEQFF.